The 32 T cell receptor beta chains listed next were all sequenced from one sample in a study of cytomegalovirus exposure and HLA in healthy donors. Amplification used 60 Vbeta primers and 13 Jbeta primers. Clones were read by immunoSEQ multiplex PCR, and TCRdb kept only the in-frame ones, dropping some. The table lists under 200,000 clones, around 77% of them singletons. The sample taken for sequencing was PBMCs. Receptors were obtained from a woman between 25 and 40 years old in good health and CMV-seropositive.

This clone was detected only a few times. The V and J genes are TRBV5-5 and TRBJ2-2, with D perhaps TRBD1 (5 bases). This CDR3 is built from 15 residues. V was cut by 0 bases and J by 2 bases, with 8 bases left in between. From germline, CDR1 is SGHKS and CDR2 YYEKEE (reference sequence). CDR3 nucleotides: TGTGCCAGCAGCTTGGTCGGACATAACACCGGGGAGCTGTTTTTT. Protein sequence: CASSLVGHNTGELFF.

The chain couples TRBV13 to TRBJ2-1, with 7 positions matching TRBD2. The length of the CDR3 is 16 residues. The J segment lost 3 bases and the V segment lost 2 bases, leaving 7 bases of the junction unmatched. CDR1 and CDR2 (germline): PRHDT, FYEKMQ (reference sequence). The CDR3 region has the DNA TGTGCCAGCAGCTTACGTGTGGGGGAGGGCTACAATGAGCAGTTCTTC. It translates to CASSLRVGEGYNEQFF.

J is TRBJ1-2 and V is TRBV4-2; D uncertain. The CDR3 has 15 residues. Looked up from germline, CDR1 is LGHNA and CDR2 is YNFKEQ. V lost 1 base and J 3 bases, leaving 12 bases between the germline ends. For the CDR3, the DNA is TGTGCCAGCAGCCAAGTGACCGGAGTCTACTATGGCTACACCTTC. Translating it yields CASSQVTGVYYGYTF.

This clone occurred a few times. The V gene is TRBV29-1, the J gene TRBJ1-2; D gene ambiguous. The CDR3 runs to 13 residues. The ends were cut back, 3 bases at V and 0 bases at J, with 8 bases in the middle. Germline lookup yields CDR1 SQVTM and CDR2 ANQGSEA. DNA for the CDR3: TGCAGCGTTGACGATCCTACTAACTATGGCTACACCTTC. Translated, it gives CSVDDPTNYGYTF. The whole variable domain, filled in from reference TRBV29-1 and TRBJ1-2, reads SAVISQKPSRDICQRGTSLTIQCQVDSQVTMMFWYRQQPGQSLTLIATANQGSEATYESGFVIDKFPISRPNLTFSTLTVSNMSPEDSSIYLCSVDDPTNYGYTFGSGTRLTVV.

The V gene is TRBV4-1, the J gene TRBJ1-2, with 9 bases fitting TRBD1. The CDR3 is made up of 16 amino acids. With 0 bases clipped from V and 6 bases from J, the junction kept 8 bases outside the gene matches. In germline, CDR1 is MGHRA, CDR2 YSYEKL. The CDR3 DNA follows: TGCGCCAGCAGCCAAGAAGGGACAGGGAATCATCATGGCTACACCTTC. It yields the protein CASSQEGTGNHHGYTF.

The J gene is TRBJ1-4, the V gene TRBV19; the D gene is possibly TRBD1 (6 bases). The V and J ends lost 5 bases and 8 bases respectively, with 21 bases between them. There are 16 residues in the CDR3. Per germline, CDR1 LNHDA and CDR2 SQIVND (reference sequence). The CDR3 DNA reads TGTGCCAGTAGTCCACCTACCGGGACAAGAAACGAAAAACTGTTTTTT. Its translation is CASSPPTGTRNEKLFF.

The chain has TRBV6-1 and TRBJ1-1; TRBD1 is a possible D gene (5 bases). The CDR3 loop spans 15 amino acids. The germline V gene encodes CDR1 MNHNS and CDR2 SASEGT. Trimming stripped 6 bases from V and 5 bases from J, with 19 bases between. The CDR3, as DNA: TGTGCCAGCAGAGACCAGACAGTGGCAAGAACTGAAGCTTTCTTT. It is translated as CASRDQTVARTEAFF.

This clone turned up a few times. The chain is built from TRBV4-3 and TRBJ1-5, with a tentative D call TRBD1 (5 bases). V lost 0 bases and J 6 bases, leaving 9 bases between the germline ends. The CDR3 is 14 amino acids. Germline V gene data show CDR1 as LGHNA and CDR2 as YSLEER. The CDR3 spells CASSQDGGGQPQHF. As DNA, the CDR3 is TGCGCCAGCAGCCAAGATGGGGGGGGTCAGCCCCAGCATTTT.

This clone was seen just once. The J gene is TRBJ2-3, the V gene TRBV5-5; 16 nucleotides line up with TRBD2. The CDR3 is 17 residues long. CDR1 and CDR2 (germline): SGHKS, YYEKEE (reference sequence). The J segment lost 4 bases and the V segment lost 3 bases, leaving 5 bases of the junction unmatched. The CDR3 reads CASSSGLAGGFADTQYF. CDR3 DNA: TGTGCCAGCAGCTCGGGACTAGCGGGAGGGTTCGCAGATACGCAGTATTTT. The complete variable domain, with remaining parts taken from reference TRBV5-5 and TRBJ2-3, reads DAGVTQSPTHLIKTRGQQVTLRCSPISGHKSVSWYQQVLGQGPQFIFQYYEKEERGRGNFPDRFSARQFPNYSSELNVNALLLGDSALYLCASSSGLAGGFADTQYFGPGTRLTVL.

The chain carries TRBV10-2 and TRBJ1-2; D is uncertain. The germline V gene has CDR1 WSHSY and CDR2 SAAADI. Trimming removed 4 bases at V and 4 bases at J, with 10 bases between. The CDR3 covers 13 residues. This CDR3 is CASSGRSLYGYTF. Here the CDR3 DNA reads TGCGCCAGCAGTGGTCGGAGCCTCTATGGCTACACCTTC.

This chain links TRBV10-1 with TRBJ1-4; possibly TRBD1 for D (6 bases). Trimming removed 5 bases from V and 7 bases from J, with 14 bases in between. The CDR3 consists of 14 residues. CDR1 is WNHNN, CDR2 SYGVQD, per germline (reference sequence). DNA of the CDR3: TGCGCCAGCAGTACGGGACAACAACCTGAAAAACTGTTTTTT. This gives the protein CASSTGQQPEKLFF.

The J gene is TRBJ2-7, the V gene TRBV7-8, with 13 bases matching TRBD2. Germline-derived CDR1 and CDR2 are SGHVS and FQNEAQ. This CDR3 is built from 16 residues. V shed 2 bases and J 4 bases; nucleotides not matched to a gene: 5. The CDR3, as DNA: TGTGCCAGCAGCTTACAGACTAGCGGGGGGAGTTACGAGCAGTACTTC. Its translation is CASSLQTSGGSYEQYF.

Comments on this clone: This specimen includes other DNA sequences encoding the same CDR3. The V call is TRBV7-2, the J call TRBJ1-1; D possibly corresponds to TRBD1 (6 bases). The CDR3 sequence is 13 residues long. CDR1 SGHTA and CDR2 FQGNSA come from the germline V gene. V was shortened by 4 bases and J by 2 bases, with 8 bases between the two germline ends. CDR3 bases: TGTGCCAGCAGCTCACAGGGAAACACTGAAGCTTTCTTT. Its translation: CASSSQGNTEAFF.

This chain links TRBV7-6 with TRBJ1-1, with D unclear. The germline V gene encodes CDR1 SGHVS and CDR2 FNYEAQ. The CDR3 covers 13 residues. Trimming shortened V by 1 base and J by 1 base, and 4 bases separated the two germline ends. CDR3 in DNA: TGTGCCAGCAGCTTAGAACAGAACACTGAAGCTTTCTTT. Translating it yields CASSLEQNTEAFF.

The rearrangement links TRBV18 to TRBJ1-2, with TRBD1 identical over 8 bases. The V gene's germline CDR1 is KGHSH and CDR2 LQKENI. Trimming removed 3 bases from V and 3 bases from J; junction bases left unmatched: 6. There are 15 residues in the CDR3. The CDR3 coding sequence is TGTGCCAGCTCACCCATTGGACAGGGTGACTATGGCTACACCTTC. Its translation: CASSPIGQGDYGYTF.

The chain combines TRBV2 with TRBJ1-2; 9 bases line up with TRBD1. The V segment lost 8 bases and the J segment 4 bases; nucleotides outside the gene matches: 11. Germline lookup yields CDR1 SNHLY and CDR2 FYNNEI. This CDR3 spans 15 amino acids. CDR3 nucleotides: TGTGCCAGCTTTTTACAGGGGGCGACCTCCTATGGCTACACCTTC. Protein: CASFLQGATSYGYTF.

The rearrangement joins TRBV5-5 to TRBJ2-7; the match to TRBD1 covers 12 bases. The CDR3 contains 16 residues. Trimming at V came to 5 bases and at J to 1 base, leaving 7 bases not matched to a gene. Looked up from germline, CDR1 is SGHKS and CDR2 is YYEKEE (reference sequence). The DNA of the CDR3 is TGTGCCAGCAGTCCCGGGACAGGGGGCATATCCTACGAGCAGTACTTC. Protein product: CASSPGTGGISYEQYF.

The chain uses TRBV18 and TRBJ2-2; perhaps TRBD1 as D (6 bases). The V end was cut by 0 bases, the J end by 0 bases, with 8 bases between. Germline CDR1 and CDR2: KGHSH and LQKENI. The CDR3 covers 16 residues. For the CDR3, the DNA is TGTGCCAGCTCACCACCGGGACAAGCGAACACCGGGGAGCTGTTTTTT. It codes for CASSPPGQANTGELFF.

This sequence joins TRBV10-1 and TRBJ1-1, with a tentative D call TRBD1 (5 bases). Trimming took 3 bases from V and 1 from J, leaving 6 bases between them. CDR1 and CDR2 from the germline V gene are WNHNN and SYGVQD (reference sequence). The CDR3 is made up of 13 amino acids. The CDR3 bases are TGCGCCAGCAGTGACAGGGAGAACACTGAAGCTTTCTTT. This codes for CASSDRENTEAFF.

This clone has only a few counts. The chain recombines TRBV10-3 with TRBJ2-1; D gene ambiguous. The germline CDR1 and CDR2 sequences are ENHRY and SYGVKD. The length of the CDR3 is 14 residues. V was shortened by 3 bases and J by 2 bases, with 8 bases between the two germline ends. The CDR3 nucleotides are TGTGCCATCAGTGAAGGAGCGCCCTACAATGAGCAGTTCTTC. It codes for CAISEGAPYNEQFF.

The V call is TRBV27, the J call TRBJ2-7, with D maybe TRBD2 (6 bases). The germline gives CDR1 MNHEY, CDR2 SMNVEV (reference sequence). Trimming took off 3 bases at V and 13 bases at J, with 19 bases between the two ends. This CDR3 is 13 amino acids long. CDR3 region: CASSFTGEGKNYF. The CDR3 DNA reads TGTGCCAGCAGTTTTACGGGAGAGGGGAAAAATTACTTC.

This chain's CDR3 is CASSGWIGQSISGNTIYF. DNA for the CDR3: TGTGCCAGCAGCGGCTGGATAGGACAGTCCATCTCTGGAAACACCATATATTTT. The rearrangement links TRBV7-9 to TRBJ1-3; a weak D match, TRBD1 (6 bases). The CDR3 contains 18 residues. The ends were cut back, 5 bases at V and 0 bases at J, with 20 bases in the middle. Germline V gene data show CDR1 as SEHNR and CDR2 as FQNEAQ (reference sequence). The variable domain in full, with the rest retrieved from reference TRBV7-9 and TRBJ1-3, is DTGVSQNPRHKITKRGQNVTFRCDPISEHNRLYWYRQTLGQGPEFLTYFQNEAQLEKSRLLSDRFSAERPKGSFSTLEIQRTEQGDSAMYLCASSGWIGQSISGNTIYFGEGSWLTVV.

This rearrangement joins TRBV5-1 to TRBJ2-5; D is perhaps TRBD2 (6 bases). V was trimmed by 0 bases and J by 8 bases, leaving 11 bases between them. Germline V gene data show CDR1 as SGHRS and CDR2 as YFSETQ. The CDR3 runs to 13 residues. The CDR3 here is CASSLEREATQYF. The CDR3 DNA is TGCGCCAGCAGCTTGGAGAGGGAGGCCACCCAGTACTTC.

The V call is TRBV11-2, the J call TRBJ2-1, with 7 bases fitting TRBD2. CDR3 length: 16 amino acids. Germline V CDR1 and CDR2: SGHAT, FQNNGV. V shed 7 bases, J shed 1 base, and the junction held 10 bases outside the gene matches. The CDR3 DNA sequence: TGTGCCAGCACCTCAGGTAGCGGGCCATCCTACAATGAGCAGTTCTTC. Translated, it gives CASTSGSGPSYNEQFF.

This clone appeared a single time. The chain employs TRBV7-2 and TRBJ2-7; perhaps TRBD1 as D (6 bases). Trimming left V 4 bases short and J 3 bases short, with 13 bases between. Per the germline V gene, CDR1 is SGHTA and CDR2 is FQGNSA. The CDR3 consists of 14 residues. The CDR3 sequence is CASSSSQGRYEQYF. The CDR3 region has the DNA TGTGCCAGCAGCTCTAGCCAGGGGCGCTACGAGCAGTACTTC. Filled out from reference TRBV7-2 and TRBJ2-7, the complete variable domain reads GAGVSQSPSNKVTEKGKDVELRCDPISGHTALYWYRQSLGQGLEFLIYFQGNSAPDKSGLPSDRFSAERTGGSVSTLTIQRTQQEDSAVYLCASSSSQGRYEQYFGPGTRLTVT.

The V and J genes are TRBV5-4 and TRBJ1-2; a possible D gene is TRBD1 (6 bases). V shed 2 bases and J shed 5 bases, with 13 bases lying between them. Looked up from germline, CDR1 is SGHNT and CDR2 is YYREEE (reference sequence). CDR3 length equals 14 residues. The CDR3 loop reads CASSLEDSIYGYTF. CDR3 nucleotides: TGTGCCAGCAGCTTAGAGGACAGTATTTATGGCTACACCTTC.

The chain recombines TRBV7-9 with TRBJ2-1; 8 bases agree with TRBD1. Germline-derived CDR1 and CDR2 are SEHNR and FQNEAQ (reference sequence). The CDR3 runs 15 residues. Trimming removed 5 bases from V and 4 bases from J; junction bases left unmatched: 7. The CDR3 region is CASSVPGQAYNEQFF. DNA for the CDR3: TGTGCCAGCAGCGTCCCGGGACAGGCTTACAATGAGCAGTTCTTC.

This sequence joins TRBV12-5 and TRBJ1-3, with 7 bases fitting TRBD1. Germline assignment: CDR1 LGHNT and CDR2 FRNRAP. V lost 3 bases and J lost 9; bases outside the gene matches: 8. The CDR3 is made up of 14 amino acids. The CDR3 sequence: CASGLGTAMRTIYF. The CDR3 nucleotides are TGTGCTAGTGGTTTAGGGACAGCAATGCGCACCATATATTTT.

This clone has only a few counts. CDR3 coding DNA: TGTGCCAGCAGCTATAGCGGGGGGAGATTCGAGCAGTACTTC. Translation: CASSYSGGRFEQYF. The chain has TRBV6-5 and TRBJ2-7, with 10 positions matching TRBD2. Trimming cost V 6 bases and J 6 bases; bases outside gene matches: 8. This CDR3 comprises 14 residues. The V gene's germline CDR1 is MNHEY and CDR2 SVGAGI.

This chain joins TRBV7-2 and TRBJ2-5, with D tentatively TRBD2 (6 bases). CDR3 length: 14 residues. With 2 bases removed from V and 5 bases from J, the gap between germline ends came to 12 bases. Germline CDR1 reads SGHTA; CDR2 reads FQGNSA. The CDR3 nucleotides are TGTGCCAGCAGCTTAAGGATAGGGAGGGAGACCCAGTACTTC. This encodes CASSLRIGRETQYF.

V and J are TRBV5-4 and TRBJ2-5; weak D call: TRBD1 (6 bases). CDR1 is SGHNT, CDR2 YYREEE, per germline (reference sequence). The CDR3 sequence is 15 residues long. V lost 0 bases and J 5 bases, leaving 14 bases between the germline ends. The CDR3 region has the DNA TGTGCCAGCAGCTTGGATGGTGGGGGCGGGGAGACCCAGTACTTC. Its translation is CASSLDGGGGETQYF.

The chain couples TRBV28 to TRBJ2-3; 11 bases fit TRBD2. The CDR3 runs 16 residues. The V gene's germline CDR1 is MDHEN and CDR2 SYDVKM. With 7 bases clipped from V and 4 bases from J, the junction kept 10 bases outside the gene matches. CDR3 sequence reads: CASTVAGGHSADTQYF. Written as DNA, the CDR3 is TGTGCCAGCACCGTAGCGGGGGGGCATTCAGCAGATACGCAGTATTTT.